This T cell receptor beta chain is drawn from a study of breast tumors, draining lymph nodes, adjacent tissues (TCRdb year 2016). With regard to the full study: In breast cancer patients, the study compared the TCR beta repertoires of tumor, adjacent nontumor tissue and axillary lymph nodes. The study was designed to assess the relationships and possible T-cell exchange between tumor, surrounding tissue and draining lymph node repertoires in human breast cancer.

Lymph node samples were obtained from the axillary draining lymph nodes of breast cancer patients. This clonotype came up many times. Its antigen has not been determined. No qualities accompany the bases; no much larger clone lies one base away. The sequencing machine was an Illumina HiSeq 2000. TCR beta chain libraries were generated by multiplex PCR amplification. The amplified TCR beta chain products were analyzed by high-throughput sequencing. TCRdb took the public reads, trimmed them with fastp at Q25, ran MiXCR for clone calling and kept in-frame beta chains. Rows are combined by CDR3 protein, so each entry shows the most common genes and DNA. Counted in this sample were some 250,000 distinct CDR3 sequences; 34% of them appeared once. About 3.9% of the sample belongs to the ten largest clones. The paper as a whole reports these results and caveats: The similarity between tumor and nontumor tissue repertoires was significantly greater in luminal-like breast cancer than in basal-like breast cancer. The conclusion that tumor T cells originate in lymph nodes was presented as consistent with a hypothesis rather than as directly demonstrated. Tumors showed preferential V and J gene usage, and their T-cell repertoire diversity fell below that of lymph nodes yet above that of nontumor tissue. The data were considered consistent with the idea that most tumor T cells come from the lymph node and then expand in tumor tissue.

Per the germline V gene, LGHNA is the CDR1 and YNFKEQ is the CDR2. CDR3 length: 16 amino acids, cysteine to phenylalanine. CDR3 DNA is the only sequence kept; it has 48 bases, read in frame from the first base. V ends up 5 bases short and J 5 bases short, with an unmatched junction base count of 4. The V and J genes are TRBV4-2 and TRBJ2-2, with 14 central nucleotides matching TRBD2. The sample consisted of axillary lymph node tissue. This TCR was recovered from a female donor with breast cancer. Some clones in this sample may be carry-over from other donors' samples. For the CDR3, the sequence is CASSGTSGSRTGELFF. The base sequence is TGTGCCAGCAGCGGGACTAGCGGGAGTAGAACCGGGGAGCTGTTTTTT.